Following are 28 T cell receptor beta chains from one sample sequenced in a study of blood T cell repertoires in COVID-19. Assay: immunoSEQ multiplex PCR; the TCRdb copy retains only in-frame clones and omits some. This sample carries roughly 230,000 clones, around 90% of them seen once, and the ten largest clones take under 2.5%. The source material was peripheral blood. The receptor set was obtained from an older woman with COVID-19, enrolled during active disease.

A few counts support this clone. The CDR3 reads CASSFSISPLHF. DNA for the CDR3: TGTGCCAGCAGCTTTAGTATTTCACCCCTCCACTTT. The rearrangement uses TRBV11-2 and TRBJ1-6; D unclear. Germline CDR1 is SGHAT and CDR2 is FQNNGV. CDR3 size: 12 residues. Trimming stripped 3 bases from V and 9 bases from J, with 6 bases between.

This clone was picked up one time. The chain joins TRBV12-3 or TRBV12-4 to TRBJ2-5, with D unresolved. The ends were cut back, 3 bases at V and 5 bases at J, with 4 bases in the middle. This CDR3 comprises 11 residues. CDR3 region: CASSFQETQYF. The CDR3 bases are TGTGCCAGCAGTTTTCAGGAGACCCAGTACTTC.

With respect to this clone: This specimen includes other DNA sequences encoding the same CDR3. This chain uses TRBV30 with TRBJ1-2, with no clear D. The V gene's germline CDR1 is GTSNPN and CDR2 SVGIG (reference sequence). The CDR3 loop spans 12 amino acids. With 0 bases removed from V and 7 bases from J, the gap between germline ends came to 9 bases. The CDR3 spells CAWSVLRVGYTF. CDR3 DNA: TGTGCCTGGAGTGTACTTCGGGTTGGCTACACCTTC.

This chain links TRBV4-3 with TRBJ2-1, with D tentatively TRBD2 (6 bases). This CDR3 contains 16 residues. V shed 4 bases and J shed 6 bases, with 19 bases lying between them. Germline-derived CDR1 and CDR2 are LGHNA and YSLEER. The CDR3: CASSLNLRAGGNEQFF. The CDR3 bases are TGCGCCAGCAGCCTCAATTTGCGGGCCGGGGGCAATGAGCAGTTCTTC.

The J gene is TRBJ1-2, the V gene TRBV14, with D tentatively TRBD1 (5 bases). The CDR3 length is 14 residues. Trimming removed 4 bases at V and 7 bases at J, with 16 bases between. CDR1 and CDR2 (germline): SGHDN, FVKESK. The CDR3 nucleotides read TGTGCCAGCAGCCTAGGACGCAGGGTTGTTGGCTACACCTTC. Amino acid sequence: CASSLGRRVVGYTF.

The chain has TRBV6-2 or TRBV6-3 and TRBJ2-7; D not resolved. V was pared by 6 bases and J by 6 bases, with 9 bases between. Germline lookup yields CDR1 MNHEY and CDR2 SVGEGT. CDR3 length: 11 amino acids. The CDR3 bases are TGTGCCAGCAGCCCTTCGGTCGAGCAGTACTTC. This sequence encodes CASSPSVEQYF.

The chain carries TRBV9 and TRBJ1-1; D is undetermined. The germline CDR1 and CDR2 sequences are SGDLS and YYNGEE. The ends were cut back, 5 bases at V and 1 base at J, with 15 bases in the middle. This CDR3 spans 15 amino acids. In DNA, the CDR3 is TGTGCCAGCAGTCAGACGGGTACGGGGAACACTGAAGCTTTCTTT. Amino acids: CASSQTGTGNTEAFF.

This chain connects TRBV6-2 or TRBV6-3 to TRBJ2-5, with D possibly TRBD1 on 6 matching bases. Trimming took off 0 bases at V and 5 bases at J, with 16 bases between the two ends. In germline, CDR1 is MNHEY, CDR2 SVGEGT. CDR3 length: 16 residues. This CDR3 is CASSYSGAPRTETQYF. The CDR3 nucleotides are TGTGCCAGCAGTTACTCGGGGGCTCCCAGAACGGAGACCCAGTACTTC.

The chain recombines TRBV4-3 with TRBJ1-4; D is perhaps TRBD1 (5 bases). V was clipped by 1 base and J by 8 bases, with 8 bases between them. The CDR3 is made up of 13 amino acids. In germline, CDR1 is LGHNA, CDR2 YSLEER. The CDR3 is CASSQVPGEKLFF. The CDR3 region has the DNA TGCGCCAGCAGCCAAGTACCAGGGGAAAAACTGTTTTTT.

This rearrangement joins TRBV7-9 to TRBJ2-2, with TRBD2 identical over 14 bases. The germline V gene encodes CDR1 SEHNR and CDR2 FQNEAQ (reference sequence). The CDR3 runs to 18 residues. With 5 bases clipped from V and 2 bases from J, the junction kept 7 bases outside the gene matches. CDR3: CASSPTSGGGSNTGELFF. The DNA of the CDR3 is TGTGCCAGCAGCCCGACTAGCGGGGGGGGAAGCAACACCGGGGAGCTGTTTTTT.

This chain connects TRBV19 to TRBJ1-1; possible D gene TRBD1, 5 bases. The V and J ends lost 0 bases and 4 bases respectively, with 12 bases between them. Germline assignment: CDR1 LNHDA and CDR2 SQIVND (reference sequence). This CDR3 has 15 residues. CDR3 in amino acids: CASSIEARVGTEAFF. CDR3 bases: TGTGCCAGTAGTATAGAGGCCAGGGTGGGCACTGAAGCTTTCTTT.

The chain carries TRBV6-2 or TRBV6-3 and TRBJ1-2; D might be TRBD1 (6 bases). V was clipped by 5 bases and J by 4 bases, with 8 bases between them. Per germline, CDR1 MNHEY and CDR2 SVGEGT. This CDR3 has 12 amino acids. CDR3: CASSKTGYGYTF. CDR3 nucleotide sequence: TGTGCCAGCAGTAAGACAGGCTATGGCTACACCTTC.

This clone has a handful of counts. V gene TRBV19 combines with J gene TRBJ2-1, with D perhaps TRBD2 (5 bases). The CDR3 has 15 residues. Germline V CDR1 and CDR2: LNHDA, SQIVND (reference sequence). V was cut by 1 base and J by 5 bases, with 12 bases left in between. Here the CDR3 DNA reads TGTGCCAGTAGTATAGGGGATGGGGAGAACAATGAGCAGTTCTTC. It is translated as CASSIGDGENNEQFF. The variable domain in full, completed from reference TRBV19 and TRBJ2-1, reads DGGITQSPKYLFRKEGQNVTLSCEQNLNHDAMYWYRQDPGQGLRLIYYSQIVNDFQKGDIAEGYSVSREKKESFPLTVTSAQKNPTAFYLCASSIGDGENNEQFFGPGTRLTVL.

This clone was seen just once. V usage is TRBV19 and J usage is TRBJ1-1, with a tentative D call TRBD1 (6 bases). V gave up 1 base and J gave up 5 bases, with 14 bases separating them. CDR1 is LNHDA, CDR2 SQIVND, per germline (reference sequence). The CDR3 is made up of 15 amino acids. Here the CDR3 reads CASSIGGGAKTEAFF. CDR3 DNA sequence: TGTGCCAGTAGTATAGGAGGGGGGGCAAAGACTGAAGCTTTCTTT.

The gene calls are TRBV7-9 and TRBJ1-1, with 8 positions matching TRBD1. V lost 4 bases and J lost 4; bases outside the gene matches: 2. Per the germline V gene, CDR1 is SEHNR and CDR2 is FQNEAQ (reference sequence). The CDR3 has 13 amino acids. CDR3 bases: TGTGCCAGCAGCTCGGACAGGGTCACTGAAGCTTTCTTT. The encoded protein is CASSSDRVTEAFF.

This chain links TRBV29-1 with TRBJ2-1; TRBD1 is a possible D gene (6 bases). The V end was cut by 2 bases, the J end by 7 bases, with 12 bases between. Germline CDR1 SQVTM, CDR2 ANQGSEA. The CDR3 extends over 13 amino acids. CDR3 region: CSVERDNENEQFF. CDR3 nucleotides: TGCAGCGTTGAACGGGACAACGAAAATGAGCAGTTCTTC.

Remarks on this clone: The same CDR3 can be traced to other DNA sequences in this sample. V usage is TRBV19 and J usage is TRBJ1-1, with D possibly TRBD1 on 5 matching bases. The CDR3 has 14 residues. Germline CDR1 LNHDA, CDR2 SQIVND (reference sequence). V was trimmed by 7 bases and J by 5 bases, leaving 17 bases between them. CDR3: CASTPAWRGTEAFF. The CDR3 DNA reads as TGTGCCAGTACCCCGGCCTGGAGGGGAACTGAAGCTTTCTTT.

The genes are TRBV12-1 and TRBJ2-3; the table's TRBD1 call for D was not verified on the DNA. TRBV12-1 is tagged as a pseudogene. This CDR3 spans 16 amino acids. The CDR3 coding sequence is TGTGCCAGCAGCTTAAAGGGGGCGCGGGGCACAGATACGCAGTATTTT. The encoded protein is CASSLKGARGTDTQYF.

The chain combines TRBV18 with TRBJ1-5; tentative D call: TRBD1 (6 bases). The CDR3 runs to 15 residues. Per germline, CDR1 KGHSH and CDR2 LQKENI. V was pared by 6 bases and J by 0 bases, with 12 bases between. CDR3 in amino acids: CASSQRTDSNQPQHF. CDR3 nucleotide sequence: TGTGCCAGCTCCCAAAGGACAGATAGCAATCAGCCCCAGCATTTT.

Only a few counts were recorded for this clone. The gene calls are TRBV4-1 and TRBJ1-4; 7 bases match TRBD1. Trimming cost V 3 bases and J 2 bases; bases outside gene matches: 9. This CDR3 contains 17 residues. Germline V CDR1 and CDR2: MGHRA, YSYEKL. CDR3 DNA sequence: TGCGCCAGCAGCCACAGACTTGACAGGGCTACTAATGAAAAACTGTTTTTT. Its translation: CASSHRLDRATNEKLFF.

This clone was recorded once. The rearrangement uses TRBV7-9 and TRBJ1-1, with D perhaps TRBD1 (5 bases). Trimming cost V 1 base and J 3 bases, with 12 bases left between them. CDR3 length equals 15 residues. Germline assignment: CDR1 SEHNR and CDR2 FQNEAQ (reference sequence). CDR3 sequence: CASSLVGTWDTEAFF. CDR3 nucleotides: TGTGCCAGCAGCTTAGTAGGGACTTGGGACACTGAAGCTTTCTTT. Using reference TRBV7-9 and TRBJ1-1 for the parts outside the CDR3, the full variable domain is DTGVSQNPRHKITKRGQNVTFRCDPISEHNRLYWYRQTLGQGPEFLTYFQNEAQLEKSRLLSDRFSAERPKGSFSTLEIQRTEQGDSAMYLCASSLVGTWDTEAFFGQGTRLTVV.

This clone appeared once. The J gene is TRBJ1-2, the V gene TRBV11-2, with 7 bases that match TRBD1. CDR3 length: 16 residues. The germline V gene has CDR1 SGHAT and CDR2 FQNNGV. The ends lost 1 base at V and 5 bases at J; junction bases unmatched: 10. Written as DNA, the CDR3 is TGTGCCAGCAGCTTAGCAGGACACAGGGGAAGGTATGGCTACACCTTC. Residues: CASSLAGHRGRYGYTF.

The chain employs TRBV7-3 and TRBJ2-7; the match to TRBD1 covers 8 bases. The germline CDR1 and CDR2 sequences are SGHTA and FQGTGA. The junction had 5 bases not matched to a gene; V was cut back by 4 bases and J by 6 bases. There are 13 residues in the CDR3. The CDR3 sequence is CASSSHDRGEQYF. For the CDR3, the DNA is TGTGCCAGCAGCTCCCACGACAGGGGCGAGCAGTACTTC.

This clone was seen just once. CDR3 nucleotides: TGTGCCAGCAGCGCCGGGACTAGCGCAACTGGGAACATTCAGTACTTC. Its translation: CASSAGTSATGNIQYF. The chain links TRBV9 to TRBJ2-4, with 10 bases that match TRBD2. CDR3 length: 16 amino acids. The V and J ends lost 3 bases and 7 bases, in that order; junction bases with no gene match: 10. Germline assignment: CDR1 SGDLS and CDR2 YYNGEE.

The chain carries TRBV7-3 and TRBJ1-1, with TRBD1 matching over 8 bases. Trimming removed 5 bases from V and 4 bases from J; junction bases left unmatched: 3. The CDR3 has 13 amino acids. From germline, CDR1 is SGHTA and CDR2 FQGTGA. The CDR3 DNA is TGTGCCAGCAGCCGTACAGGGGGCACTGAAGCTTTCTTT. Its translation: CASSRTGGTEAFF.

The CDR3 region is CASSEFSGGAEEQYF. As DNA, the CDR3 is TGCGCCAGCAGTGAGTTTAGCGGGGGGGCGGAGGAGCAGTACTTC. The chain combines TRBV10-1 with TRBJ2-7, with TRBD2 matching over 11 bases. CDR1 and CDR2 (germline): WNHNN, SYGVQD (reference sequence). The CDR3 runs 15 residues. V dropped 1 base and J dropped 7; count of bases not matched to a gene: 6.

The rearrangement joins TRBV12-3 or TRBV12-4 to TRBJ2-5; TRBD1 aligns across 7 bases. CDR3 length equals 13 residues. The ends lost 6 bases at V and 7 bases at J; junction bases unmatched: 8. Here the CDR3 DNA reads TGTGCCAGCAGCCTCTACAGGGGTTGGACCCAGTACTTC. This gives the protein CASSLYRGWTQYF.

The chain employs TRBV5-8 and TRBJ1-5, with 8 bases that match TRBD1. The CDR3 is 17 amino acids. The junction had 6 bases not matched to a gene; V was cut back by 1 base and J by 0 bases. Germline V gene sequence: CDR1 SGHTS, CDR2 YDEGEE. The DNA of the CDR3 is TGTGCCAGCAGCTTGCTCACAGGGGGGGATAGCAATCAGCCCCAGCATTTT. It translates to CASSLLTGGDSNQPQHF.